The rows below give T cell receptor beta chains drawn from one sample of a study of a mutant IDH1 vaccine in newly diagnosed glioma. Sequenced by immunoSEQ multiplex PCR; TCRdb stores in-frame clones only, minus some. Of 50,000 or so clones listed, over 75% were seen once; the top ten hold around 2%. These receptors are not linked to any known antigen. The sample consisted of PBMCs, taken from a glioma patient whose treatment included an IDH1 peptide vaccine. All receptors derive from a woman between 40 and 55 years old with glioma. Both conserved end residues are part of each CDR3. Each record gives: D gene, clone size, J gene, V gene, CDR3 DNA, CDR3 protein. A D gene is named only where the DNA matches it firmly. Only some rows state a clone size, as once, few, many or a class for expanded clones.

TRBD2 NA TRBJ2-4 TRBV6-5 TGTGCCAGCAGTTACTTGGCGGGGGGTCAAAAAAACATTCAGTACTTC CASSYLAGGQKNIQYF
NA NA TRBJ1-1 TRBV19 TGTGCCAGTAGTATAGATCTCTCCACCTTAATCATGAACACTGAAGCTTTCTTT CASSIDLSTLIMNTEAFF
NA NA TRBJ1-3 TRBV15 TGTGCCACCAGCAGAGCTATGTTCTCTGGAAACACCATATATTTT CATSRAMFSGNTIYF
TRBD2 NA TRBJ2-2 TRBV6-5 TGTGCCAGCAGCTACCGCGGGGGGTTAGGAGGGGAGCTGTTTTTT CASSYRGGLGGELFF
NA few TRBJ1-5 TRBV30 TGTGCCTGGAGTAGGGAAACGTCCAGGCAGCCCCAGCATTTT CAWSRETSRQPQHF
NA NA TRBJ1-4 TRBV7-9 TGTGCCAGCGCCCTCCGGGGTGGCAATGAAAAACTGTTTTTT CASALRGGNEKLFF
NA NA TRBJ2-5 TRBV10-1 TGCGCCAGCAGTGAGTCTGCAGGGTCGGAGACCCAGTACTTC CASSESAGSETQYF
NA NA TRBJ1-2 TRBV6-1 TGTGCCAGCACTCAATCCCAGACAGGCCGCGGCTACACCTTC CASTQSQTGRGYTF
NA NA TRBJ2-3 TRBV25-1 TGTGCCAGCAGTGTCCCATCAACGGGTAGCAAGATCACAGATACGCAGTATTTT CASSVPSTGSKITDTQYF
NA few TRBJ1-5 TRBV30 TGTGCCTCCGCCCGGCAGGGTAATCAGCCCCAGCATTTT CASARQGNQPQHF
NA few TRBJ2-2 TRBV13 TGTGCCGGTAGAATTCAGGGGGGCACCGGGGAGCTGTTTTTT CAGRIQGGTGELFF
NA NA TRBJ1-5 TRBV6-6 TGTGCCAGCAGTAGCGACCTGGGGACGACCCAGCATTTT CASSSDLGTTQHF
NA NA TRBJ1-5 TRBV18 TGTGCCAGCTCAGATAAGAATAGCAATCAGCCCCAGCATTTT CASSDKNSNQPQHF
NA NA TRBJ2-2 TRBV6-1 TGTGCCAGCAGGGTGGGACCGCAAAGGGCCGGGGAGCTGTTTTTT CASRVGPQRAGELFF
TRBD2 NA TRBJ2-3 TRBV5-1 TGCGCCAGCAGCAGGACTAGCGGCACAGATACGCAGTATTTT CASSRTSGTDTQYF
NA NA TRBJ2-7 TRBV10-3 TGTGCCATCAGTGAGTCGTATGGGGTCTCCTACGAGCAGTACTTC CAISESYGVSYEQYF
TRBD2 NA TRBJ2-5 TRBV19 TGTGCCACGGCTAGCGGGGAGACCCAGTACTTC CATASGETQYF
NA once TRBJ2-1 TRBV19 TGTGCCAGTAGTGGTCGACTATACAATGAGCAGTTCTTC CASSGRLYNEQFF
NA NA TRBJ2-5 TRBV6-6 TGTGCCAGCAGCCCCAGGGCCGCGACCCAGTACTTC CASSPRAATQYF
NA NA TRBJ2-3 TRBV29-1 TGCAGCGTTGAAGGCGTTAACACAGATACGCAGTATTTT CSVEGVNTDTQYF
TRBD1 NA TRBJ2-7 TRBV6-5 TGTGCCAGCAGTTACTGGTCCGGACAGGGATTGAACGAGCAGTACTTC CASSYWSGQGLNEQYF
NA once TRBJ1-1 TRBV19 TGTGCCAGTAGTATAGATCGGGGGGGAGAAGCTTTCTTT CASSIDRGGEAFF
NA NA TRBJ1-1 TRBV19 TGTGCCAGTAGTAACAGGGCGGGGAACACTGAAGCTTTCTTT CASSNRAGNTEAFF
TRBD1 NA TRBJ2-3 TRBV5-1 TGCGCCAGCAGCGGGGGACAGGGTGCAGATACGCAGTATTTT CASSGGQGADTQYF
NA NA TRBJ2-2 TRBV10-1 TGCGCCAGCAGTGAGTCGGGCACCACCGGGGAGCTGTTTTTT CASSESGTTGELFF
TRBD2 NA TRBJ2-3 TRBV5-1 TGCGCCAGCAGCTTGCTAGCGGGGGGGCGCGCAGATACGCAGTATTTT CASSLLAGGRADTQYF
NA NA TRBJ2-1 TRBV9 TGTGCCAGCAGCGTTTCGGGGGAAAGCTCCTACAATGAGCAGTTCTTC CASSVSGESSYNEQFF
NA NA TRBJ2-3 TRBV6-5 TGTGCCAGCAGTTCTCTGGGACTCCCTCCAGATACGCAGTATTTT CASSSLGLPPDTQYF
NA NA TRBJ2-7 TRBV19 TGTGCCAGTAGTATTTCCCCACAGGGCGAGCAGTACTTC CASSISPQGEQYF
NA NA TRBJ2-5 TRBV6-5 TGTGCCAGCCGGTGGACGGCTGGAGAGACCCAGTACTTC CASRWTAGETQYF
TRBD2 once TRBJ2-5 TRBV2 TGTGCCACAAGTCCGGGACTAGATCCCCTAGAGACCCAGTACTTC CATSPGLDPLETQYF
NA NA TRBJ2-7 TRBV18 TGTGCCAGCTCTGACAGTGCCTACGAGCAGTACTTC CASSDSAYEQYF
TRBD2 NA TRBJ2-3 TRBV30 TGTGCCTGTTACGGGAGGGGCTCTAGCACAGATACGCAGTATTTT CACYGRGSSTDTQYF
NA NA TRBJ2-5 TRBV18 TGTGCCAGCTCACCATTCCCGGAGGAGACCCAGTACTTC CASSPFPEETQYF
NA NA TRBJ2-1 TRBV10-2 TGCGCCAGCAGCCGACAGGAGCGTGAGCAGTTCTTC CASSRQEREQFF
TRBD1 NA TRBJ2-3 TRBV27 TGTGCCAGCAGTATTCGGGACAGGACGACAGATACGCAGTATTTT CASSIRDRTTDTQYF
NA NA TRBJ2-7 TRBV6-5 TGTGCCAGCAGTTACGGCGGAGCCTCCTACGAGCAGTACTTC CASSYGGASYEQYF
NA NA TRBJ1-1 TRBV16 TGTGCCAGCAGCCAATCTACTGTGCCGAACACTGAAGCTTTCTTT CASSQSTVPNTEAFF
NA NA TRBJ1-5 TRBV12-5 TGTGCTAGTGGTTTGGTACGGCAAGGCTTTAGCAATCAGCCCCAGCATTTT CASGLVRQGFSNQPQHF
TRBD1 NA TRBJ1-6 TRBV5-1 TGCGCCAGCAACGAACAGGGGGATTCACCCCTCCACTTT CASNEQGDSPLHF
NA few TRBJ1-1 TRBV6-5 TGTGCCAGCAGTTACAGGCAGCCGAACACTGAAGCTTTCTTT CASSYRQPNTEAFF
TRBD2 NA TRBJ2-1 TRBV29-1 TGCAGCGTACTAGGACTAGCGGGGGTGCTATACAATGAGCAGTTCTTC CSVLGLAGVLYNEQFF